This T cell receptor (beta chain) emerged from a study of blood T cell repertoires in COVID-19. Across the whole study: PBMCs, B-cell-depleted T cells, or T cells provided the cDNA or gDNA that made up the material.

Original methodology: For nucleated cells, counts were estimated from reference gene primer amplification. Only in-frame clones appear in the TCRdb table, and some are missing; sequencing was by immunoSEQ multiplex PCR. D and trimming were read from the DNA, whereas the V and J calls and clone size are those reported in that table. The profile shows 200,000 to 250,000 clones, 88% of them singletons. With 4 bases removed from V and 7 bases from J, the gap between germline ends came to 10 bases. The CDR3 runs to 12 residues. Germline V gene lookup returns CDR1 MDHEN and CDR2 SYDVKM. The rearrangement joins TRBV28 to TRBJ1-2, with a weak D call TRBD1 (6 bases). This TCR derives from an older woman with acute or convalescent COVID-19. Sequencing input: peripheral blood. Here the CDR3 reads CASSSDRIGYTF. In DNA form, the CDR3 reads TGTGCCAGCAGTTCTGACAGGATTGGCTACACCTTC.